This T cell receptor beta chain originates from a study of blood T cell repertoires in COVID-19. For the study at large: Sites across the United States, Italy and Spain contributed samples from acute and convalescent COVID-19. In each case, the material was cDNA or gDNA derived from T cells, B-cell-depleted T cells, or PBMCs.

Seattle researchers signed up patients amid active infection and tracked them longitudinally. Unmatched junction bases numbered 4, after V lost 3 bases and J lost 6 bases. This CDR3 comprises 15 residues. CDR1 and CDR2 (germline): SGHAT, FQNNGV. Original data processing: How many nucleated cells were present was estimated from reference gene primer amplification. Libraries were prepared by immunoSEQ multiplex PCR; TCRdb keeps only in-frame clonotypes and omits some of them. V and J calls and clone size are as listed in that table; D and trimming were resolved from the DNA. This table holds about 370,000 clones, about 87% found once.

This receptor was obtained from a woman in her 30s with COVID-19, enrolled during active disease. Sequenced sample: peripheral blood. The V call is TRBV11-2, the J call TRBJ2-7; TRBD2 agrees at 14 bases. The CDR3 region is CASSLGLAGVGEQYF. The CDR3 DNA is TGTGCCAGCAGCTTGGGACTAGCGGGAGTAGGCGAGCAGTACTTC.